The 16 T cell receptor beta chains listed next were all sequenced from one sample in a study of human T cells and chemical hapten exposure. TCRdb independently ran MiXCR on the RACE reads; one entry per CDR3 protein. Of under 40,000 distinct CDR3 sequences listed, 10% were seen once; the top ten hold roughly 27%. Regarding time point: pre-sensitization, week 0. Treatment given: therapeutic diphenylcyclopropenone sensitization with weekly scalp DPC. Blood, whole and unfractionated, served as the source for total RNA extraction. The source material was whole blood, sampled in connection with sensitization to the hapten diphenylcyclopropenone (DPC). These receptors came from a man aged 50-59 years with alopecia areata. Some clones in this sample may be carry-over from other donors' samples.

The V call is TRBV28, the J call TRBJ1-4; D perhaps matches TRBD1 (6 bases). V lost 11 bases, J lost 0 bases, and 7 bases lay in between. The CDR3 covers 12 residues. Germline assignment: CDR1 MDHEN and CDR2 SYDVKM. CDR3 region: CAGQTTNEKLFF. Written as DNA, the CDR3 is TGTGCCGGACAGACAACTAATGAAAAACTGTTTTTT.

This clonotype was counted ten times or more. The rearrangement joins TRBV6-6 to TRBJ2-1, with a weak D call TRBD2 (5 bases). The CDR3 is made up of 14 amino acids. The ends were cut back, 2 bases at V and 4 bases at J, with 9 bases in the middle. From germline, CDR1 is MNHNY and CDR2 SVGAGI (reference sequence). The CDR3 sequence: CASSYRDQYNEQFF. CDR3 nucleotide sequence: TGTGCCAGCAGTTACCGGGATCAGTACAATGAGCAGTTCTTC.

Relative to its sample, this clonotype is large. This chain connects TRBV7-9 to TRBJ2-7; the match to TRBD1 covers 9 bases. J lost 1 base, V lost 4 bases, and 5 bases had no gene match. There are 15 residues in the CDR3. The germline gives CDR1 SEHNR, CDR2 FQNEAQ (reference sequence). As DNA, the CDR3 is TGTGCCAGCAGCTCCCGGGACAGGGCTTCCTACGAGCAGTACTTC. Encoded protein: CASSSRDRASYEQYF.

This sequence joins TRBV12-3 or TRBV12-4 and TRBJ2-3; D perhaps matches TRBD2 (6 bases). V was shortened by 5 bases and J by 0 bases, with 18 bases between the two germline ends. This CDR3 is built from 17 residues. The CDR3 loop is CASSPGWEVKSTDTQYF. CDR3 coding DNA: TGTGCCAGCAGTCCCGGGTGGGAGGTAAAGAGCACAGATACGCAGTATTTT.

This clonotype has a handful of counts. The chain links TRBV3-1 to TRBJ2-1; a possible D gene is TRBD2 (7 bases). The CDR3 is made up of 13 amino acids. The germline V gene encodes CDR1 LGHDT and CDR2 YNNKEL (reference sequence). The V end lost 4 bases, the J end lost 8 bases, and 12 bases lay between the germline ends. The CDR3 spells CASSRRGADEQFF. DNA for the CDR3: TGTGCCAGCAGCCGTCGGGGGGCCGATGAGCAGTTCTTC.

The chain is built from TRBV9 and TRBJ2-3; D is unresolved. CDR1 is SGDLS and CDR2 is YYNGEE in the germline V gene. Trimming pared 4 bases from V and 5 bases from J, leaving 11 bases between. The length of the CDR3 is 13 residues. CDR3 protein: CASSPQVEDTQYF. The CDR3 nucleotides are TGTGCCAGCAGCCCCCAAGTAGAAGATACGCAGTATTTT.

This clonotype was found many times. The chain has TRBV3-1 and TRBJ2-5; TRBD1 matches 8 bases. Trimming took 4 bases from V and 1 from J; bases not matched to a gene: 5. The CDR3 loop spans 15 amino acids. The germline CDR1 and CDR2 sequences are LGHDT and YNNKEL (reference sequence). CDR3 sequence: CASSPTGDAQETQYF. The CDR3 nucleotides read TGTGCCAGCAGCCCGACAGGGGATGCCCAAGAGACCCAGTACTTC.

This clonotype was seen repeatedly, ten times or more. The V call is TRBV6-5, the J call TRBJ1-6; TRBD1 is a possible D gene (5 bases). The CDR3 runs to 15 residues. CDR1 and CDR2 from the germline V gene are MNHEY and SVGAGI. The germline V and J ends were trimmed by 0 bases and 9 bases, with 12 bases remaining between them. Here the CDR3 DNA reads TGTGCCAGCAGTTACTCGAGGCAGGGAGGTTCACCCCTCCACTTT. Protein product: CASSYSRQGGSPLHF.

Many counts were recorded for this clonotype. The rearrangement links TRBV29-1 to TRBJ1-1; D remains unclear. This CDR3 region has 13 residues. Germline V gene sequence: CDR1 SQVTM, CDR2 ANQGSEA. Trimming took off 2 bases at V and 5 bases at J, with 12 bases between the two ends. Written as DNA, the CDR3 is TGCAGCGTTGAAAGGGAATCGGGTACTGAAGCTTTCTTT. Protein product: CSVERESGTEAFF.

This clonotype was counted at least ten times. The genes are TRBV7-9 and TRBJ2-3; D not resolved. V lost 5 bases, J lost 1 base, and 10 bases lay in between. This CDR3 has 14 amino acids. CDR1 is SEHNR, CDR2 FQNEAQ, per germline (reference sequence). Written as DNA, the CDR3 is TGTGCCAGCAGCCTGGAGTGGGGCACAGATACGCAGTATTTT. It translates to CASSLEWGTDTQYF. Filled out from reference TRBV7-9 and TRBJ2-3, the complete variable domain reads DTGVSQNPRHKITKRGQNVTFRCDPISEHNRLYWYRQTLGQGPEFLTYFQNEAQLEKSRLLSDRFSAERPKGSFSTLEIQRTEQGDSAMYLCASSLEWGTDTQYFGPGTRLTVL.

The table lists this clonotype with many counts. V and J are TRBV29-1 and TRBJ2-7; 10 nucleotides agree with TRBD2. V gave up 5 bases and J gave up 0 bases; unmatched junction bases: 7. There are 15 residues in the CDR3. Germline-derived CDR1 and CDR2 are SQVTM and ANQGSEA. The CDR3 coding sequence is TGCAGCGTTTCTTTAGGACTAGCGGTCTCCTACGAGCAGTACTTC. Protein sequence: CSVSLGLAVSYEQYF.

This clonotype has a count of ten or more. V usage is TRBV28 and J usage is TRBJ1-2; D unclear. There are 12 residues in the CDR3. The V gene's germline CDR1 is MDHEN and CDR2 SYDVKM. Trimming left V 8 bases short and J 0 bases short, with 7 bases between. In nucleotides, the CDR3 is TGTGCCAGCCGCCGGGCTAACTATGGCTACACCTTC. Residues: CASRRANYGYTF.

This clonotype was recorded many times. The J gene is TRBJ2-3, the V gene TRBV10-3, with 13 nucleotides matching TRBD2. The germline V gene has CDR1 ENHRY and CDR2 SYGVKD. The trim removed 10 bases at V and 6 bases at J, leaving 10 bases unmatched. This CDR3 spans 15 amino acids. CDR3 residues: CATLPGLAGIDTQYF. The DNA for the CDR3 is TGTGCCACCCTACCGGGACTAGCGGGAATTGATACGCAGTATTTT.

This clonotype was seen ten or more times. The chain employs TRBV6-5 and TRBJ2-1; tentatively, D is TRBD1 (6 bases). V lost 6 bases, J lost 10 bases, and 16 bases lay in between. The CDR3 sequence is 13 residues long. Germline CDR1 is MNHEY and CDR2 is SVGAGI. In nucleotides, the CDR3 is TGTGCCAGCAGGGTCGACGGGACAAGGGAGCAGTTCTTC. Encoded protein: CASRVDGTREQFF.

The rearrangement uses TRBV6-4 and TRBJ2-1; TRBD2 aligns across 9 bases. This CDR3 has 16 residues. Germline V gene sequence: CDR1 MRHNA, CDR2 SNTAGT. The junction had 10 bases not matched to a gene; V was cut back by 5 bases and J by 5 bases. In nucleotides, the CDR3 is TGTGCCAGCAGTCCCTCGGTGACTAGCGGTAACAATGAGCAGTTCTTC. Translation: CASSPSVTSGNNEQFF.

This clonotype was observed many times. The rearrangement joins TRBV14 to TRBJ2-1; TRBD2 is a possible D gene (6 bases). Looked up from germline, CDR1 is SGHDN and CDR2 is FVKESK. The CDR3 is made up of 15 amino acids. Trimming shortened V by 4 bases and J by 4 bases, and 14 bases separated the two germline ends. DNA for the CDR3: TGTGCCAGCAGCCCCCAAGGCGGGACTTACAATGAGCAGTTCTTC. It translates to CASSPQGGTYNEQFF.